Detailed here is one TCR beta chain. This specimen comes from a study of cytomegalovirus exposure and HLA in healthy donors. The protocol was immunoSEQ multiplex PCR, while the TCRdb copy is restricted to in-frame clones and leaves out a portion. Of some 79,000 clones listed, around 94% were seen once; the top ten hold roughly 3.2%. The length of the CDR3 is 14 residues. Trimming took off 2 bases at V and 2 bases at J, with 8 bases between the two ends. The germline gives CDR1 SEHNR, CDR2 FQNEAQ (reference sequence). V usage is TRBV7-9 and J usage is TRBJ2-3; D remains ambiguous. Sequencing used PBMCs. The origin of this receptor is a woman aged 18-29 years in good health and CMV-seropositive. CDR3 nucleotide sequence: TGTGCCAGCAGCTTATCACTAAACACAGATACGCAGTATTTT. Amino acid sequence: CASSLSLNTDTQYF.